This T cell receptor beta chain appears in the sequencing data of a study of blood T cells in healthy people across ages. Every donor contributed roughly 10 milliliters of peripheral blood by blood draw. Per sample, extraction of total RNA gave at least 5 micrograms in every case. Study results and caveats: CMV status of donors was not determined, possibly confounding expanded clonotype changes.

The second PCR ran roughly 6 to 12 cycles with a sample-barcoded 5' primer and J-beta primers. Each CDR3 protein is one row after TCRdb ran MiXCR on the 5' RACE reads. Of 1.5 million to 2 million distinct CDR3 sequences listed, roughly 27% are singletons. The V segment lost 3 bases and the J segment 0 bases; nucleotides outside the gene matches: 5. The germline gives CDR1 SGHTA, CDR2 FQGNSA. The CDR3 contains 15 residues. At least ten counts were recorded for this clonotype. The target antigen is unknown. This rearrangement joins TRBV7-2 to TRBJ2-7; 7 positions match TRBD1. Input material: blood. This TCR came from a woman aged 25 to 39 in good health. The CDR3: CASSFDRASSYEQYF. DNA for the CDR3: TGTGCCAGCAGCTTCGACAGGGCGAGCTCCTACGAGCAGTACTTC.